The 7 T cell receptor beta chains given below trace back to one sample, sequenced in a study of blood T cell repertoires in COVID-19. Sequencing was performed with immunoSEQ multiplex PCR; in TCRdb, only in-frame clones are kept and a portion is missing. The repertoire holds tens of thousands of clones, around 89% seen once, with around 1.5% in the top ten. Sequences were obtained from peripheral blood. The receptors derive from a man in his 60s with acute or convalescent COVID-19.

The chain's CDR3 is CASSLAEGPYGYTF. The CDR3 DNA follows: TGTGCCAGCAGCTTAGCGGAGGGCCCATATGGCTACACCTTC. The chain employs TRBV7-2 and TRBJ1-2; D remains ambiguous. CDR3 length equals 14 residues. The germline gives CDR1 SGHTA, CDR2 FQGNSA. The ends were cut back, 0 bases at V and 5 bases at J, with 10 bases in the middle. Looking up the rest from reference TRBV7-2 and TRBJ1-2 gives the full variable domain: GAGVSQSPSNKVTEKGKDVELRCDPISGHTALYWYRQSLGQGLEFLIYFQGNSAPDKSGLPSDRFSAERTGGSVSTLTIQRTQQEDSAVYLCASSLAEGPYGYTFGSGTRLTVV.

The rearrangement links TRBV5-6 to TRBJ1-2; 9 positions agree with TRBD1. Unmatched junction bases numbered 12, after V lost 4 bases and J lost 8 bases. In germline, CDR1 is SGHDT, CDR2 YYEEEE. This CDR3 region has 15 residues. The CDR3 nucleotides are TGTGCCAGCAGCCCGGTGGGACAGGGAACGGGAGGCTACACCTTC. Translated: CASSPVGQGTGGYTF.

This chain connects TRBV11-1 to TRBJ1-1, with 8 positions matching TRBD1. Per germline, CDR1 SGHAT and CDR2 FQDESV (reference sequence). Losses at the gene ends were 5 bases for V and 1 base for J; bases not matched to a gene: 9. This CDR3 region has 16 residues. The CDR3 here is CASSAPTGAKNTEAFF. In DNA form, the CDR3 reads TGTGCCAGCAGCGCCCCGACAGGGGCGAAGAACACTGAAGCTTTCTTT.

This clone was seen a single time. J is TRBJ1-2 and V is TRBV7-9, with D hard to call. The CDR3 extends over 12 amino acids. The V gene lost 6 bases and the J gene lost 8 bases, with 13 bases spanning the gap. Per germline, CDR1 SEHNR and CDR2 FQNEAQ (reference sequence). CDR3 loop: CASSPVAGGYTF. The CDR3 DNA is TGTGCCAGCAGTCCAGTGGCGGGGGGCTACACCTTC.

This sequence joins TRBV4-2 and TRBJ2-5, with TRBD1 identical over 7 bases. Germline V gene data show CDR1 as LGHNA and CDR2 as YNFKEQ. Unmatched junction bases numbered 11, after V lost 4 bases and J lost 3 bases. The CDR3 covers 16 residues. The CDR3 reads CASSLYGTVVEETQYF. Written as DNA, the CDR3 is TGTGCCAGCAGCCTATACGGGACAGTTGTCGAAGAGACCCAGTACTTC.

The chain's CDR3 is CASSMRLADSTDTQYF. DNA for the CDR3: TGTGCCAGTAGTATGAGACTAGCGGATAGCACAGATACGCAGTATTTT. V and J are TRBV19 and TRBJ2-3, with 9 bases fitting TRBD2. Germline lookup yields CDR1 LNHDA and CDR2 SQIVND (reference sequence). J was trimmed by 0 bases and V by 3 bases; bases with no gene match: 4. The CDR3 runs 16 residues.

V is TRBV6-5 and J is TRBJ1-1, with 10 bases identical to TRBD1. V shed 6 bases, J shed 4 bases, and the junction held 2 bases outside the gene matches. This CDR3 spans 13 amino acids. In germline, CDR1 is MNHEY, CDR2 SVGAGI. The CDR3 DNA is TGTGCCAGCAGCGGGACAGGGGTCACTGAAGCTTTCTTT. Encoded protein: CASSGTGVTEAFF.